The 9 T cell receptor beta chains in this list originate from one sample, sequenced in a study of T cell repertoires in cytomegalovirus infection. TCRdb analysed the reads with MiXCR anew, one entry per CDR3 protein. The sample has roughly 500,000 distinct CDR3 sequences; 25% to 35% are singletons. No antigen is known for these receptors. The material was cultured PBMCs, obtained from culture after CMV antigen stimulation. These receptors were collected from a human donor in good health (CMV status not recorded). Some clones in this sample may be carry-over from other donors' samples.

This sequence joins TRBV27 and TRBJ1-5, with D possibly matching TRBD1 (6 bases). The germline gives CDR1 MNHEY, CDR2 SMNVEV (reference sequence). The CDR3 runs 14 residues. Trimming shortened V by 7 bases and J by 1 base, and 11 bases separated the two germline ends. CDR3 coding DNA: TGTGCCAGCAAACTAAGGGGGAGCAATCAGCCCCAGCATTTT. As protein: CASKLRGSNQPQHF.

V and J are TRBV6-2 or TRBV6-3 and TRBJ2-7; D perhaps matches TRBD1 (6 bases). V dropped 6 bases and J dropped 3 bases, with 12 bases sitting between them. CDR3 length: 13 amino acids. The germline V gene has CDR1 MNHEY and CDR2 SVGEGT. CDR3 nucleotides: TGTGCCAGCAGACCGGACAGCATCTACGAGCAGTACTTC. Translation gives CASRPDSIYEQYF.

As concerns this clonotype: The junction and the germline gene differ at one end; a read error may be behind it. The chain joins TRBV4-3 to TRBJ2-7; either TRBD1 or TRBD2 may supply D (5 bases each). Germline lookup yields CDR1 LGHNA and CDR2 YSLEER. CDR3 size: 15 residues. The CDR3 sequence is CASSQRGTNSDEQYF. The CDR3 DNA follows: TGCGCCAGCAGCCAAAGAGGGACCAACTCCGACGAGCAGTACTTC.

The chain recombines TRBV6-1 with TRBJ1-5, with D uncertain. The CDR3 runs to 15 residues. The V gene lost 1 base and the J gene lost 0 bases, with 7 bases spanning the gap. Germline-derived CDR1 and CDR2 are MNHNS and SASEGT. The chain's CDR3 is CASSEGEYSNQPQHF. The CDR3 nucleotides are TGTGCCAGCAGTGAAGGGGAATATAGCAATCAGCCCCAGCATTTT.

V and J are TRBV6-2 or TRBV6-3 and TRBJ2-7; 7 bases map to TRBD2. CDR1 and CDR2 from the germline V gene are MNHEY and SVGEGT. This CDR3 comprises 16 residues. Trimming cost V 6 bases and J 6 bases; bases outside gene matches: 17. The chain's CDR3 is CASRQEISGGGGEQYV. As DNA, the CDR3 is TGTGCCAGCAGACAAGAGATATCGGGAGGAGGCGGCGAGCAGTACGTC.

The J gene is TRBJ1-1, the V gene TRBV7-9; weak D call: TRBD1 (6 bases). The CDR3 length is 15 residues. With 5 bases removed from V and 4 bases from J, the gap between germline ends came to 17 bases. Germline CDR1 and CDR2: SEHNR and FQNEAQ (reference sequence). The CDR3 here is CASSPGAGFGTEAFF. In DNA form, the CDR3 reads TGTGCCAGCAGCCCGGGGGCTGGGTTTGGCACTGAAGCTTTCTTT.

Only one count was recorded for this clonotype. V gene TRBV12-3 or TRBV12-4 combines with J gene TRBJ1-3, with unresolved D. V was cut by 7 bases and J by 2 bases, with 12 bases left in between. This CDR3 region has 14 residues. The CDR3 DNA reads TGTGCCAGCAACCCGGGCCCTACTGGAAACACCATATATTTT. Translation: CASNPGPTGNTIYF.

This chain links TRBV20-1 with TRBJ1-4; D is unresolved. The germline V gene has CDR1 DFQATT and CDR2 SNEGSKA (reference sequence). V was shortened by 0 bases and J by 8 bases, with 16 bases between the two germline ends. CDR3 length equals 15 residues. The CDR3 reads CSARDRASSEEKLFF. The CDR3 nucleotides are TGCAGTGCTAGAGATCGGGCCAGTTCCGAGGAAAAACTGTTTTTT.

The CDR3 DNA is TGTGCCAGCAGTTCCGTCAGCTCTGGGGCCAACGTCCTGACTTTC. Amino acids: CASSSVSSGANVLTF. The chain is built from TRBV12-3 or TRBV12-4 and TRBJ2-6; D remains ambiguous. Trimming shortened V by 4 bases and J by 0 bases, and 7 bases separated the two germline ends. The CDR3 consists of 15 residues.